A single sample gave rise to the 32 T cell receptor beta chains below, sequenced in a study of human T cells and chemical hapten exposure. TCRdb reanalysed the RACE reads using MiXCR and keeps one entry per CDR3 protein. The sample yields roughly 120,000 distinct CDR3 sequences, 9% to 10% seen once. Time point here: healthy volunteer bleed at 2 weeks. Total RNA came from unfractionated whole blood. Sequences were obtained from whole blood. The receptors were sampled from a male donor in good health. Some clones in this sample may be carry-over from other donors' samples.

CDR3 coding DNA: TGCAGTGCTAGAGTGTTAGCGGGAGAACTCTATGAGCAGTTCTTC. Its protein product is CSARVLAGELYEQFF. The chain joins TRBV20-1 to TRBJ2-1; 9 bases line up with TRBD2. The germline V gene encodes CDR1 DFQATT and CDR2 SNEGSKA (reference sequence). This CDR3 is 15 amino acids long. V gave up 1 base and J gave up 8 bases; unmatched junction bases: 9.

The chain uses TRBV28 and TRBJ1-6; tentative D call: TRBD1 (5 bases). The CDR3 runs to 16 residues. V was clipped by 5 bases and J by 0 bases, with 11 bases between them. Germline CDR1 is MDHEN and CDR2 is SYDVKM. CDR3 DNA: TGTGCCAGCAGTAGGGACGGAAGCTCCTATAATTCACCCCTCCACTTT. It translates to CASSRDGSSYNSPLHF.

This clonotype showed up just a few times. The genes are TRBV2 and TRBJ1-2; D uncertain. CDR3 size: 13 residues. Trimming took off 3 bases at V and 4 bases at J, with 9 bases between the two ends. Germline V CDR1 and CDR2: SNHLY, FYNNEI. DNA for the CDR3: TGTGCCAGCAGTGAGGAGTTGGGCTATGGCTACACCTTC. Protein: CASSEELGYGYTF. The full variable domain, in which reference TRBV2 and TRBJ1-2 provide the parts outside the CDR3, is EPEVTQTPSHQVTQMGQEVILRCVPISNHLYFYWYRQILGQKVEFLVSFYNNEISEKSEIFDDQFSVERPDGSNFTLKIRSTKLEDSAMYFCASSEELGYGYTFGSGTRLTVV.

This clonotype was observed at least ten times. The chain has TRBV12-5 and TRBJ2-5; no definite D call. With 5 bases removed from V and 5 bases from J, the gap between germline ends came to 9 bases. Per the germline V gene, CDR1 is LGHNT and CDR2 is FRNRAP. This CDR3 region has 12 residues. The CDR3 here is CASGQTPETQYF. The CDR3 DNA sequence: TGTGCTAGTGGTCAGACCCCGGAGACCCAGTACTTC.

The table lists this clonotype with a few counts. The chain has TRBV7-2 and TRBJ1-3; 7 positions match TRBD1. CDR3 length: 15 residues. The germline V gene has CDR1 SGHTA and CDR2 FQGNSA. The V and J ends lost 5 bases and 6 bases, in that order; junction bases with no gene match: 10. DNA of the CDR3: TGTGCCAGCAGCCGGCTGGGACAGCTCAAAAACACCATATATTTT. It specifies CASSRLGQLKNTIYF.

The chain employs TRBV6-2 or TRBV6-3 and TRBJ1-1; D possibly corresponds to TRBD1 (5 bases). Germline CDR1 MNHEY, CDR2 SVGEGT. This CDR3 has 13 residues. Trimming shortened V by 6 bases and J by 5 bases, and 13 bases separated the two germline ends. CDR3 nucleotide sequence: TGTGCCAGCAGACTACAGGTGGGGACTGAAGCTTTCTTT. Protein sequence: CASRLQVGTEAFF.

The chain joins TRBV15 to TRBJ2-3; perhaps TRBD1 as D (5 bases). CDR1 is LNHNV and CDR2 is YYDKDF in the germline V gene (reference sequence). Trimming left V 0 bases short and J 4 bases short, with 8 bases between. The CDR3 totals 14 residues. For the CDR3, the DNA is TGTGCCACCAGCAGAGATTTGGGGCCAGATACGCAGTATTTT. Amino acids: CATSRDLGPDTQYF.

With regard to this clonotype: One junction end does not reproduce the germline sequence, and a read error may be involved. The chain has TRBV12-3 or TRBV12-4 and TRBJ2-3; TRBD1 matches 7 bases. The CDR3 has 15 residues. The chain's CDR3 is CTSSNLQGSADTQYF. CDR3 in DNA: TGTACCAGCAGCAACCTACAGGGGTCCGCAGATACGCAGTATTTT.

This chain links TRBV15 with TRBJ2-1; no clear D gene. The CDR3 is 16 residues long. Trimming removed 4 bases from V and 0 bases from J, with 13 bases in between. Germline V lookup: CDR1 LNHNV, CDR2 YYDKDF (reference sequence). CDR3 nucleotides: TGTGCCACCAGCATCCAGGCGCGGAGCTCCTACAATGAGCAGTTCTTC. Translating it yields CATSIQARSSYNEQFF.

The chain recombines TRBV28 with TRBJ2-3, with D maybe TRBD2 (7 bases). Per the germline V gene, CDR1 is MDHEN and CDR2 is SYDVKM. The CDR3 consists of 15 residues. The V end was cut by 4 bases, the J end by 6 bases, with 17 bases between. The DNA for the CDR3 is TGTGCCAGCAGTTGGGGGGGGGCCCGGGCGGATACGCAGTATTTT. Protein: CASSWGGARADTQYF.

This clonotype was recorded a few times. As DNA, the CDR3 is TGTGCCAGCAGTCGGGACAACATGAACACTGAAGCTTTCTTT. Protein product: CASSRDNMNTEAFF. This chain links TRBV6-1 with TRBJ1-1, with D possibly TRBD1 on 6 matching bases. CDR3 size: 14 residues. V was cut by 5 bases and J by 0 bases, with 10 bases left in between. Per the germline V gene, CDR1 is MNHNS and CDR2 is SASEGT.

This clonotype was seen ten or more times. The chain uses TRBV14 and TRBJ2-4; D is possibly TRBD1 or TRBD2 (5 bases each). Germline assignment: CDR1 SGHDN and CDR2 FVKESK. V dropped 3 bases and J dropped 5 bases, with 17 bases sitting between them. The CDR3 is 16 amino acids. In DNA form, the CDR3 reads TGTGCCAGCAGCCAGGAATACCGGGACCCTCAAAACATTCAGTACTTC. Translating it yields CASSQEYRDPQNIQYF.

A few counts support this clonotype. The V call is TRBV5-6, the J call TRBJ2-1, with D unclear. The CDR3 extends over 16 amino acids. Germline V CDR1 and CDR2: SGHDT, YYEEEE. With 2 bases removed from V and 0 bases from J, the gap between germline ends came to 12 bases. The CDR3 sequence: CASSFFASSSYNEQFF. CDR3 coding DNA: TGTGCCAGCAGCTTTTTTGCGTCTAGCTCCTACAATGAGCAGTTCTTC.

This clonotype appeared a few times. The V gene is TRBV7-9, the J gene TRBJ2-1; 11 bases fit TRBD2. Germline V gene lookup returns CDR1 SEHNR and CDR2 FQNEAQ (reference sequence). The CDR3 sequence is 15 residues long. V trimming: 1 base; J trimming: 7 bases; junction bases outside the gene matches: 3. CDR3: CASSLVTSGSNEQFF. CDR3 bases: TGTGCCAGCAGCTTAGTTACTAGCGGGAGTAATGAGCAGTTCTTC.

This clonotype was observed a handful of times. The CDR3 region has the DNA TGTGCCAGCGCAGGACAGGGGGCGGAGCAGTACTTC. Encoded protein: CASAGQGAEQYF. V gene TRBV28 combines with J gene TRBJ2-7; the match to TRBD1 covers 11 bases. Per the germline V gene, CDR1 is MDHEN and CDR2 is SYDVKM. This CDR3 has 12 amino acids. V gave up 8 bases and J gave up 7 bases; unmatched junction bases: 4.

The genes are TRBV5-1 and TRBJ2-7; D may be TRBD1 (6 bases). This CDR3 region has 14 residues. CDR1 is SGHRS and CDR2 is YFSETQ in the germline V gene. V was shortened by 0 bases and J by 2 bases, with 9 bases between the two germline ends. The CDR3 DNA is TGCGCCAGCAGCTTGGCAGGGGAGCCCTACGAGCAGTACTTC. Amino acids: CASSLAGEPYEQYF.

This clonotype was observed at least ten times. The rearrangement uses TRBV7-9 and TRBJ1-4, with 8 bases fitting TRBD1. The ends lost 5 bases at V and 2 bases at J; junction bases unmatched: 7. CDR1 is SEHNR, CDR2 FQNEAQ, per germline (reference sequence). CDR3 length: 16 residues. In DNA, the CDR3 is TGTGCCAGCAGCCTCAGAAGGGACAGGACTAATGAAAAACTGTTTTTT. This translates into CASSLRRDRTNEKLFF.

The J gene is TRBJ1-1, the V gene TRBV24-1; D is uncertain. This CDR3 region has 13 residues. Germline CDR1 KGHDR, CDR2 SFDVKD. V lost 2 bases and J lost 4, with 7 bases in between. CDR3 residues: CATSDSDSTEAFF. In DNA form, the CDR3 reads TGTGCCACCAGTGATTCGGACTCCACTGAAGCTTTCTTT.

This clonotype showed up many times. J is TRBJ2-4 and V is TRBV28; D assignment may be TRBD1 or TRBD2 (5 bases each). The CDR3 extends over 16 amino acids. CDR1 and CDR2 from the germline V gene are MDHEN and SYDVKM. V lost 5 bases, J lost 0 bases, and 14 bases lay in between. The CDR3 region is CASSARELIAKNIQYF. The CDR3 DNA sequence: TGTGCCAGCAGTGCCAGGGAGTTAATAGCCAAAAACATTCAGTACTTC.

This clonotype showed up just a few times. This CDR3 is CASSQGQGTGELFF. The DNA of the CDR3 is TGCGCCAGCAGCCAAGGACAGGGCACCGGGGAGCTGTTTTTT. This sequence joins TRBV4-1 and TRBJ2-2; 7 nucleotides match TRBD1. J gave up 4 bases and V 1 base, and 0 bases lay outside the gene matches. Germline values: CDR1 MGHRA, CDR2 YSYEKL. This CDR3 has 14 residues.

The chain has TRBV20-1 and TRBJ1-2; D is uncertain. CDR1 is DFQATT and CDR2 is SNEGSKA in the germline V gene (reference sequence). Trimming cost V 3 bases and J 0 bases, with 17 bases left between them. This CDR3 region has 16 residues. The CDR3 sequence is CSARGQASIANYGYTF. The CDR3 nucleotides are TGCAGTGCTAGGGGCCAGGCATCCATAGCTAACTATGGCTACACCTTC.

This clonotype was counted between two and nine times. The gene calls are TRBV12-3 or TRBV12-4 and TRBJ2-5; D is perhaps TRBD2 (6 bases). The CDR3 loop spans 15 amino acids. Trimming pared 2 bases from V and 1 base from J, leaving 11 bases between. CDR3 residues: CASSLRTTSQETQYF. The CDR3 region has the DNA TGTGCCAGCAGTTTACGGACTACCTCCCAAGAGACCCAGTACTTC.

This clonotype has a count of ten or more. The gene calls are TRBV6-6 and TRBJ2-1; 10 bases map to TRBD1. V lost 5 bases and J lost 6; bases outside the gene matches: 4. The germline V gene has CDR1 MNHNY and CDR2 SVGAGI (reference sequence). The CDR3 is 14 amino acids. CDR3 nucleotide sequence: TGTGCCAGCAGTCCTCGGGACAGGGGCAATGAGCAGTTCTTC. Protein sequence: CASSPRDRGNEQFF.

In its sample, this clonotype was seen many times. V is TRBV20-1 and J is TRBJ2-1; D not resolved. Germline V gene data show CDR1 as DFQATT and CDR2 as SNEGSKA (reference sequence). The length of the CDR3 is 11 residues. Trimming took 2 bases from V and 7 from J, leaving 6 bases between them. DNA of the CDR3: TGCAGTGCTAGACCCCCTAATGAGCAGTTCTTC. Residues: CSARPPNEQFF.

This clonotype was seen a few times. The V call is TRBV5-1, the J call TRBJ1-1, with TRBD1 identical over 7 bases. CDR1 and CDR2 from the germline V gene are SGHRS and YFSETQ. The CDR3 covers 16 residues. The J segment lost 4 bases and the V segment lost 0 bases, leaving 9 bases of the junction unmatched. CDR3 sequence (DNA): TGCGCCAGCAGCTTGGGAGCAGGGGGTGCTGGCACTGAAGCTTTCTTT. Protein: CASSLGAGGAGTEAFF.

This chain joins TRBV21-1 and TRBJ2-7; TRBD1 is the table's D call and was not checked against the DNA. TRBV21-1 is listed as a pseudogene. This CDR3 is 15 amino acids long. The CDR3 coding sequence is TGTGCCAGCAGCAAAGGATCACGGGGGTCCTACGAGCAGTACTTC. It specifies CASSKGSRGSYEQYF.

This clonotype occurred a few times. This chain connects TRBV7-2 to TRBJ2-7; possible D gene TRBD2, 5 bases. The CDR3 contains 13 residues. The germline gives CDR1 SGHTA, CDR2 FQGNSA. With 7 bases removed from V and 5 bases from J, the gap between germline ends came to 15 bases. CDR3 DNA sequence: TGTGCCAGCACCCCTAGCTGGCGGGACGAGCAGTACTTC. The encoded protein is CASTPSWRDEQYF.

This clonotype occurred a few times. The chain uses TRBV7-9 and TRBJ2-5; D may be TRBD2 (5 bases). Germline values: CDR1 SEHNR, CDR2 FQNEAQ (reference sequence). The CDR3 consists of 14 residues. V lost 3 bases and J 4 bases, leaving 12 bases between the germline ends. Here the CDR3 reads CASSFGEGGETQYF. CDR3 sequence (DNA): TGTGCCAGCAGCTTCGGCGAGGGTGGAGAGACCCAGTACTTC.

The V gene is TRBV3-1, the J gene TRBJ1-1; no reliable D call. CDR3 length: 14 amino acids. Germline V gene sequence: CDR1 LGHDT, CDR2 YNNKEL (reference sequence). Trimming cost V 1 base and J 5 bases, with 11 bases left between them. The CDR3, as DNA: TGTGCCAGCAGCCAAGTGGGAGGTCGGACTGAAGCTTTCTTT. It specifies CASSQVGGRTEAFF.

Many counts were recorded for this clonotype. The gene calls are TRBV5-6 and TRBJ1-1, with 7 bases aligning to TRBD1. The CDR3 sequence is 13 residues long. The V gene's germline CDR1 is SGHDT and CDR2 YYEEEE. V was pared by 3 bases and J by 9 bases, with 8 bases of the junction left unmatched. The CDR3 region is CASSSGTAGKAFF. CDR3 sequence (DNA): TGTGCCAGCAGCTCCGGGACAGCCGGAAAAGCTTTCTTT.

This clonotype appeared a few times. The chain carries TRBV10-1 and TRBJ1-1; weak D call: TRBD1 (5 bases). The CDR3 has 13 residues. The germline V gene encodes CDR1 WNHNN and CDR2 SYGVQD (reference sequence). Trimming took 7 bases from V and 5 from J, leaving 14 bases between them. CDR3 coding DNA: TGCGCCAGCATGCAGGGTCTTCGTACTGAAGCTTTCTTT. Its protein product is CASMQGLRTEAFF.

The rearrangement uses TRBV5-4 and TRBJ1-2, with TRBD1 matching over 7 bases. This CDR3 is 15 amino acids long. Unmatched junction bases numbered 9, after V lost 1 base and J lost 6 bases. Germline loops: CDR1 SGHNT, CDR2 YYREEE (reference sequence). The CDR3 DNA reads as TGTGCCAGCAGCTTGCAACAGAGGGGGCAGGATGGCTACACCTTC. This sequence encodes CASSLQQRGQDGYTF.